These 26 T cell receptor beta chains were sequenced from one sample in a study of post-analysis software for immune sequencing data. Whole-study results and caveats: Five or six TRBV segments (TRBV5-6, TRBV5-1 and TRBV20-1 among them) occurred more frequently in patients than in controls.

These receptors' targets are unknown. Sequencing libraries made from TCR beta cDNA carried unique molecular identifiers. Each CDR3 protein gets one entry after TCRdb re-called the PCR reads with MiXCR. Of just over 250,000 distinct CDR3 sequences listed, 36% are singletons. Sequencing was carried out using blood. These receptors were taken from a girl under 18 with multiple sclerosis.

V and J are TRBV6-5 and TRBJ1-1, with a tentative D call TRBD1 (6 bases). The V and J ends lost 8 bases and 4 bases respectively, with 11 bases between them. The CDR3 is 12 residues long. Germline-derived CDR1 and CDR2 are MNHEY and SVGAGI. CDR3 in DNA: TGTGCCAGCCAACAGGGTCGCACTGAAGCTTTCTTT. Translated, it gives CASQQGRTEAFF.

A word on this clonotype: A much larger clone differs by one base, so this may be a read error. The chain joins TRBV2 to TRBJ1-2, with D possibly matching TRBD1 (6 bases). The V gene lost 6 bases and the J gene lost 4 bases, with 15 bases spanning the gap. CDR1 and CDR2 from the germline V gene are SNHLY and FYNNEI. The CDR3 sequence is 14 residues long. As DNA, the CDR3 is TGTGCCAGCAGGGCGACAGGAGACTTCTATGGCTACACCTTC. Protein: CASRATGDFYGYTF.

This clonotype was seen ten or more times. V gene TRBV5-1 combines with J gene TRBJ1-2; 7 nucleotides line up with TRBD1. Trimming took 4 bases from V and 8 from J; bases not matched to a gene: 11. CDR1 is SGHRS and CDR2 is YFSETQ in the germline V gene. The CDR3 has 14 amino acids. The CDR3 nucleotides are TGCGCCAGCAGCATCGACTCAGGGGGACGGGGCTACACCTTC. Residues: CASSIDSGGRGYTF.

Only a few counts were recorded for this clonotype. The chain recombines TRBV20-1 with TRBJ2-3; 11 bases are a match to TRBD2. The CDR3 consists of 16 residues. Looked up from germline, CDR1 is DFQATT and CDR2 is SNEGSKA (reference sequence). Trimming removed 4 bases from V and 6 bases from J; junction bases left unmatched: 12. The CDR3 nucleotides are TGCAGTGCTACCTCCGTTAGCGGGAGGGCCTATGATACGCAGTATTTT. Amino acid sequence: CSATSVSGRAYDTQYF.

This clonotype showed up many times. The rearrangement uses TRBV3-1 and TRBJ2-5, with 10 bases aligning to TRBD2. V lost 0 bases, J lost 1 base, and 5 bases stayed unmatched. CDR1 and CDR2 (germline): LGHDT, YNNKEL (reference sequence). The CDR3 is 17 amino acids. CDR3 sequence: CASSQDFLAGVQETQYF. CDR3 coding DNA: TGTGCCAGCAGCCAAGATTTCCTAGCGGGGGTCCAAGAGACCCAGTACTTC.

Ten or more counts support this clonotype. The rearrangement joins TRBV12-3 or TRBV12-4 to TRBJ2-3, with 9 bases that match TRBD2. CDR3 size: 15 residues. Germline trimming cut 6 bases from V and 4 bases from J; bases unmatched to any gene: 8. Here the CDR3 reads CASSPSGVKADTQYF. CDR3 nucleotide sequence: TGTGCCAGCAGCCCTAGCGGGGTAAAGGCAGATACGCAGTATTTT.

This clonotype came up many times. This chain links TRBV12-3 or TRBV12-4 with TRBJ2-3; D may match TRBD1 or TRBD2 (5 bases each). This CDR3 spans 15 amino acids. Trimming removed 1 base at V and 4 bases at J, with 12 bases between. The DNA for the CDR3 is TGTGCCAGCAGTTTAGGAGGGGCCCCGCCAGATACGCAGTATTTT. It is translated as CASSLGGAPPDTQYF.

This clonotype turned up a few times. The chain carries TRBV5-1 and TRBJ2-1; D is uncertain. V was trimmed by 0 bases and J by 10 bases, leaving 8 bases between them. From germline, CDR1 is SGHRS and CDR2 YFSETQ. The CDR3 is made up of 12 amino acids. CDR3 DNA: TGCGCCAGCAGCTTGGACTTCGTGGAGCAGTTCTTC. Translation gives CASSLDFVEQFF.

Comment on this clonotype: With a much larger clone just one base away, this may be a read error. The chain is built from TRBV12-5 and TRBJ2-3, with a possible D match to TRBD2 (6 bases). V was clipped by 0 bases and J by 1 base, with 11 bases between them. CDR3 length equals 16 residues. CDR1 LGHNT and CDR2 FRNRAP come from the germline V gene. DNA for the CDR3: TGTGCTAGTGGTTTGGTACTAACGGGAGGCACAGATACGCAGTATTTT. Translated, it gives CASGLVLTGGTDTQYF.

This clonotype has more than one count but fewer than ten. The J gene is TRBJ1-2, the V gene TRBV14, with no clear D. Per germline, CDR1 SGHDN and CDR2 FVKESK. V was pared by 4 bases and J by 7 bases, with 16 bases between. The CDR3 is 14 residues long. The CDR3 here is CASSPGFGSGGYTF. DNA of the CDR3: TGTGCCAGCAGCCCCGGTTTCGGGTCTGGTGGCTACACCTTC. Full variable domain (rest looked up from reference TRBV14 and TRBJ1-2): EAGVTQFPSHSVIEKGQTVTLRCDPISGHDNLYWYRRVMGKEIKFLLHFVKESKQDESGMPNNRFLAERTGGTYSTLKVQPAELEDSGVYFCASSPGFGSGGYTFGSGTRLTVV.

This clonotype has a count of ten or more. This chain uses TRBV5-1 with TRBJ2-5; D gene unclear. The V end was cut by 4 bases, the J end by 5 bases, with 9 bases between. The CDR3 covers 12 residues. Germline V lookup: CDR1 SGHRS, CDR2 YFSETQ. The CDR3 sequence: CASSDDAETQYF. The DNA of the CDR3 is TGCGCCAGCAGCGATGACGCGGAGACCCAGTACTTC.

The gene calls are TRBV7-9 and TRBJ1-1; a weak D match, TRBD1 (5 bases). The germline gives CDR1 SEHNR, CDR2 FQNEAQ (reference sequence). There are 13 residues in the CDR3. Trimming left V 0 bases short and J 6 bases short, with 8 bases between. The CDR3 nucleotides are TGTGCCAGCAGCTTAGCTCAGGGCCCTGAAGCTTTCTTT. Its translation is CASSLAQGPEAFF.

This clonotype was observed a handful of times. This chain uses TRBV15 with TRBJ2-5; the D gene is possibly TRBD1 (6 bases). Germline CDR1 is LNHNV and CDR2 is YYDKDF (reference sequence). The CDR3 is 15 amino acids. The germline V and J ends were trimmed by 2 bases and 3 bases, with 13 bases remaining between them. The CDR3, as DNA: TGTGCCACCAGCAGACGAACAGGGATCGAAGAGACCCAGTACTTC. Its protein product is CATSRRTGIEETQYF.

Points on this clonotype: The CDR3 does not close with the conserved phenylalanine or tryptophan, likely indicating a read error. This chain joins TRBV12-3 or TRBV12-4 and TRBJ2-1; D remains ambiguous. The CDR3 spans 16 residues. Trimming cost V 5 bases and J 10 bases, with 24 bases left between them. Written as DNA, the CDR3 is TGTGCCAGCAGTAAGCACCGGGTCAACAAACGCAAGGAGCAGTTCTGC. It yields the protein CASSKHRVNKRKEQFC.

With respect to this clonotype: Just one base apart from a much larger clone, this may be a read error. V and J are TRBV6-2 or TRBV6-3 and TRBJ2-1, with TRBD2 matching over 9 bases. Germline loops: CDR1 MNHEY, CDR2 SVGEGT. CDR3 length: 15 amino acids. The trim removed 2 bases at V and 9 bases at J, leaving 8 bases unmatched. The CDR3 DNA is TGTGCCAGCAGTTACGCGGCTGGCGGGAGGGGTGAGCAGTTCTTC. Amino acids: CASSYAAGGRGEQFF.

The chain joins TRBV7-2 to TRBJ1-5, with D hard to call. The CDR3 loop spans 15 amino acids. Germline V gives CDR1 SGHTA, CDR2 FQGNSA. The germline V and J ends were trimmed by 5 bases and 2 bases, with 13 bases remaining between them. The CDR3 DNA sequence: TGTGCCAGCAGCCCCGAGAGGGCGGGCAATCAGCCCCAGCATTTT. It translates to CASSPERAGNQPQHF.

This CDR3 reads CASSLEDGNGGYTF. CDR3 coding DNA: TGCGCCAGCAGCTTGGAGGACGGCAACGGGGGCTACACCTTC. This chain connects TRBV5-1 to TRBJ1-2; D ambiguous. The CDR3 loop spans 14 amino acids. The V gene lost 0 bases and the J gene lost 8 bases, with 14 bases spanning the gap. Germline lookup yields CDR1 SGHRS and CDR2 YFSETQ.

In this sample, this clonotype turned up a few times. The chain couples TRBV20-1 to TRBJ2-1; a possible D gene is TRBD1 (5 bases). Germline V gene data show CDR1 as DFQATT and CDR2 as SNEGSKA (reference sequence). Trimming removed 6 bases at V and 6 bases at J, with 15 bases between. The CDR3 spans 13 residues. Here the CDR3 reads CSAEPQGSNEQFF. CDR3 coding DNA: TGCAGTGCCGAGCCCCAGGGCAGCAATGAGCAGTTCTTC.

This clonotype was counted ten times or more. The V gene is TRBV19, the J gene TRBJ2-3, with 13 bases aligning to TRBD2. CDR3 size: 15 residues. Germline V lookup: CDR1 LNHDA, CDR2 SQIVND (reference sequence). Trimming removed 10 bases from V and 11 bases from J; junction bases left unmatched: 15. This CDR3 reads CATMTGLLAGGMQYF. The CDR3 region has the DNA TGTGCCACTATGACAGGCCTACTAGCGGGAGGGATGCAGTATTTT.

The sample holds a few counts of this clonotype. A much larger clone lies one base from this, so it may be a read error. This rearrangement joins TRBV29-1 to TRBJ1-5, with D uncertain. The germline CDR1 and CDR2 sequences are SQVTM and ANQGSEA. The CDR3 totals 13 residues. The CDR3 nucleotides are TGCAGCGTCGGGTCCGGAGGCAATCAGCTCCAGCATTTT. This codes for CSVGSGGNQLQHF.

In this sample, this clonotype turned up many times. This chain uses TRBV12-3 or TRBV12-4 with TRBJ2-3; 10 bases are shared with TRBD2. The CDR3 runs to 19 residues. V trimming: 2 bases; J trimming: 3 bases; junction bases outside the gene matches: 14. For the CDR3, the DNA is TGTGCCAGCAGTTTAATTGATTTCGGTCTAGCGGGAGAGACAGATACGCAGTATTTT. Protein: CASSLIDFGLAGETDTQYF.

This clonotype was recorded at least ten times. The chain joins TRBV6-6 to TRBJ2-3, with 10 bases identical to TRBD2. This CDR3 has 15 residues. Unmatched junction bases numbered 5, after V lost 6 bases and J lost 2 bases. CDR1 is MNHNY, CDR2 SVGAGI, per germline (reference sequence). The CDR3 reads CASSLSGGHTDTQYF. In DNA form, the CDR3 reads TGTGCCAGCAGCCTTAGCGGGGGGCACACAGATACGCAGTATTTT.

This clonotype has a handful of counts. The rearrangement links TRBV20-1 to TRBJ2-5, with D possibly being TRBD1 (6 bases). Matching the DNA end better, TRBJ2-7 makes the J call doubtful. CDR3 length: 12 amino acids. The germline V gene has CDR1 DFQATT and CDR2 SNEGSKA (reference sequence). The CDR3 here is CSASGADNEQYF. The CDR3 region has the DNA TGCAGTGCGTCAGGGGCCGACAACGAGCAGTACTTC.

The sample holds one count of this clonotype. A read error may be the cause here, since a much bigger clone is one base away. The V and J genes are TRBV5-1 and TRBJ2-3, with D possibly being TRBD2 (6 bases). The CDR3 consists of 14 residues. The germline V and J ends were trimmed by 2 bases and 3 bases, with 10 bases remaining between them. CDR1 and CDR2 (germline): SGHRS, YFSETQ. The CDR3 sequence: CASSFSRGTDTQYF. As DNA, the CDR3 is TGCGCCAGCAGCTTTTCGCGGGGAACAGATACGCAGTATTTT.

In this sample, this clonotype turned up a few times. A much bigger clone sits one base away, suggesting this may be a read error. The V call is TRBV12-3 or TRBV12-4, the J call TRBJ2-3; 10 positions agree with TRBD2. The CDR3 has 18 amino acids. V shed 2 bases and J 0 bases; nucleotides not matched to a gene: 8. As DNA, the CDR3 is TGTGCCAGCAGTTTATCCGGACTAGCGGTACAGAGCACAGATACGCAGTATTTT. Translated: CASSLSGLAVQSTDTQYF.

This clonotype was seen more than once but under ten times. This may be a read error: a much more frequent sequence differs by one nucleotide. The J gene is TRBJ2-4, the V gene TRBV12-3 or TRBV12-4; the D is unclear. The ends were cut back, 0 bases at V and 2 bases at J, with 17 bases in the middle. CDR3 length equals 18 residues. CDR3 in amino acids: CASSLALTLPVTKNIQYF. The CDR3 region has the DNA TGTGCCAGCAGTTTAGCGCTAACGCTACCGGTAACCAAAAACATTCAGTACTTC.